One T cell receptor (beta chain) is described in this entry. Its antigen is as yet unknown. The germline V and J ends were trimmed by 5 bases and 10 bases, with 18 bases remaining between them. Germline V gene lookup returns CDR1 SGHAT and CDR2 FQDESV (reference sequence). The CDR3 length is 15 residues. This sample stems from a study of T cell responses to AZD1222 COVID-19 vaccine. Study results and limitations: Spike-specific TCR breadth and depth rose after two AZD1222 doses.

Here immunoSEQ multiplex PCR was the method, and the copy in TCRdb shows in-frame clones only, minus some. The sample includes some 200,000 clones, roughly 88% seen only once; the top ten take 0.99%. The sample here was peripheral blood, taken on day 0 of AZD1222 vaccination. This rearrangement joins TRBV11-1 to TRBJ1-6; no reliable D call. This TCR derives from an adult in good health. The CDR3 reads CASSPDGPRGSPLHF. CDR3 sequence (DNA): TGTGCCAGCAGCCCCGATGGACCTCGGGGATCACCCCTCCACTTT.